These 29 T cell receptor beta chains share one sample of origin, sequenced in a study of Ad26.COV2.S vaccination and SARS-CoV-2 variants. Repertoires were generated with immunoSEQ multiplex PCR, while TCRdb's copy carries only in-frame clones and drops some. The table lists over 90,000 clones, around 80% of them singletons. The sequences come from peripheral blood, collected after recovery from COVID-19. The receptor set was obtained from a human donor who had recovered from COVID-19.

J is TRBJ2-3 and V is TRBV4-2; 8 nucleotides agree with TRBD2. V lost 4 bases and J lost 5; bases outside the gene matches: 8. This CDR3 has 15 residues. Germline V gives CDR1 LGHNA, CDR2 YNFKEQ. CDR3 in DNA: TGTGCCAGCAGCCTCAAACGGGGGGGCTTAGATACGCAGTATTTT. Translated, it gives CASSLKRGGLDTQYF.

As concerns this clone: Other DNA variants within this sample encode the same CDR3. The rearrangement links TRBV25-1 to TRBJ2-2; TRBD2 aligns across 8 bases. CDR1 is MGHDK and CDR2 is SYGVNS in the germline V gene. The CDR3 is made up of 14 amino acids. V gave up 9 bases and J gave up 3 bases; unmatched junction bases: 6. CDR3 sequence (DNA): TGTGCCAGTCGGGGGGGGCCGGACACCGGGGAGCTGTTTTTT. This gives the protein CASRGGPDTGELFF. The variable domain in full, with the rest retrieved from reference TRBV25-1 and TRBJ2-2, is EADIYQTPRYLVIGTGKKITLECSQTMGHDKMYWYQQDPGMELHLIHYSYGVNSTEKGDLSSESTVSRIRTEHFPLTLESARPSHTSQYLCASRGGPDTGELFFGEGSRLTVL.

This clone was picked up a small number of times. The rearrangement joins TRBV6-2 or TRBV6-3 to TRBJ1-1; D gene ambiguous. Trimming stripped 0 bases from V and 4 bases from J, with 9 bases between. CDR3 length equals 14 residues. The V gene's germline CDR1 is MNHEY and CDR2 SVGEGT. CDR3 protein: CASSYSRDSTEAFF. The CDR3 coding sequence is TGTGCCAGCAGTTACTCGAGGGATAGCACTGAAGCTTTCTTT.

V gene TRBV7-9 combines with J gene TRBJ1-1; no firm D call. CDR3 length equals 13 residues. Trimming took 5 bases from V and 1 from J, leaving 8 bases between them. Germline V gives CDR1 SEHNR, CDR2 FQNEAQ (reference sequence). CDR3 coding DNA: TGTGCCAGCAGCGAATTTCAGAACACTGAAGCTTTCTTT. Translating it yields CASSEFQNTEAFF.

The CDR3 sequence is CASSLAETSYEQYF. The CDR3 DNA reads TGTGCCAGCAGTTTGGCGGAGACCTCCTACGAGCAGTACTTC. The chain combines TRBV27 with TRBJ2-7; the D is unclear. V shed 3 bases and J shed 0 bases, with 9 bases lying between them. Per the germline V gene, CDR1 is MNHEY and CDR2 is SMNVEV (reference sequence). The CDR3 totals 14 residues.

The CDR3 nucleotides read TGTGCCAGCAGCTTAAACAGCCAAGAGACCCAGTACTTC. It specifies CASSLNSQETQYF. This rearrangement joins TRBV11-3 to TRBJ2-5; D uncertain. The CDR3 is 13 amino acids. Germline V CDR1 and CDR2: SGHNT, YENEEA. V lost 2 bases and J lost 1, with 5 bases in between.

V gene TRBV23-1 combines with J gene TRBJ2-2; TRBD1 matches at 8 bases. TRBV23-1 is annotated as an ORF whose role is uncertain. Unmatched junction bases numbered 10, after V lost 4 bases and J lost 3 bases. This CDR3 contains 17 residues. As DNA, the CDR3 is TGCGCCAGCAGTCGAAGCCAAGGGACAGGAGACACCGGGGAGCTGTTTTTT. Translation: CASSRSQGTGDTGELFF.

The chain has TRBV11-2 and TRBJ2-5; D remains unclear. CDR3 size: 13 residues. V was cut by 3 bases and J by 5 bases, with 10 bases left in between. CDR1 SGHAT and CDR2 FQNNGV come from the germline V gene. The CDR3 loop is CASSFDSLETQYF. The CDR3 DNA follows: TGTGCCAGCAGCTTCGATAGCCTGGAGACCCAGTACTTC. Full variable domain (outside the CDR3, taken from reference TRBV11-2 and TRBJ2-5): EAGVAQSPRYKIIEKRQSVAFWCNPISGHATLYWYQQILGQGPKLLIQFQNNGVVDDSQLPKDRFSAERLKGVDSTLKIQPAKLEDSAVYLCASSFDSLETQYFGPGTRLLVL.

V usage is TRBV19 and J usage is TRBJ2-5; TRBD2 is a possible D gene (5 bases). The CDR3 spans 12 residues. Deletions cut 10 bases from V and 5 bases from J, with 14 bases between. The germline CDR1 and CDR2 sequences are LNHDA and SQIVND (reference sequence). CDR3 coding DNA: TGTGCCACCTCGGGAAGGCGGGAGACCCAGTACTTC. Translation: CATSGRRETQYF.

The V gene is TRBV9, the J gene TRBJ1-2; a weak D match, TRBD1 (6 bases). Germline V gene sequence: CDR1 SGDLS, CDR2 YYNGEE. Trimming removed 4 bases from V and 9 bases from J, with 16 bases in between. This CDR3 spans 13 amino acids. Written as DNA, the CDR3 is TGTGCCAGCAGCCCCCAGGCAGGGGTGAGCTACACCTTC. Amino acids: CASSPQAGVSYTF.

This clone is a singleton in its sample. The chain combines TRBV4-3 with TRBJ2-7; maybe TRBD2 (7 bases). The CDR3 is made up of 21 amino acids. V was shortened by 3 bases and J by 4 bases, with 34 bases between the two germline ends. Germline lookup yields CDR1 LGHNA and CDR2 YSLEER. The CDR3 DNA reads TGCGCCAGCAGCCATGCAGGTTGCAACTACAACGACGAGGGGGGGGTATACGAGCAGTACTTC. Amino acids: CASSHAGCNYNDEGGVYEQYF.

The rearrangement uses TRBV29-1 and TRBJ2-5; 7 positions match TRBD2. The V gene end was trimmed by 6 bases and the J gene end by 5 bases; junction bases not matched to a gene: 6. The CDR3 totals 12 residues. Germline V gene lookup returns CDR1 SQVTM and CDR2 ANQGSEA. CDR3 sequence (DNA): TGCAGCGTAGGGACTACCGATGAGACCCAGTACTTC. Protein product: CSVGTTDETQYF.

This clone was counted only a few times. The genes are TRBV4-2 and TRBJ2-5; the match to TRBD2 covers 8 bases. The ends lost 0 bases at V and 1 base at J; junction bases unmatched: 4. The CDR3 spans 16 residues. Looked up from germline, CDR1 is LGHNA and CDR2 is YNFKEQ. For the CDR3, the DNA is TGTGCCAGCAGCCAAGATGACACTAGCGGCCAAGAGACCCAGTACTTC. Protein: CASSQDDTSGQETQYF.

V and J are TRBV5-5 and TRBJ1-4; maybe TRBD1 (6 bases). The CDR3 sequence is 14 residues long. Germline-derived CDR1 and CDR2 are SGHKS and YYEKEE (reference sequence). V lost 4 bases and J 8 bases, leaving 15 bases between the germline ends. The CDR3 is CASSLRTESEKLFF. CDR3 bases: TGTGCCAGCAGCCTACGGACAGAAAGCGAAAAACTGTTTTTT.

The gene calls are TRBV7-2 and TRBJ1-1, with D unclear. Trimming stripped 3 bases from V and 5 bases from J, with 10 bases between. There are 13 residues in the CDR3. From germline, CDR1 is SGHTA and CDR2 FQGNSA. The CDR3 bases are TGTGCCAGCAGCTTTGGGCTCCGGACTGAAGCTTTCTTT. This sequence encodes CASSFGLRTEAFF.

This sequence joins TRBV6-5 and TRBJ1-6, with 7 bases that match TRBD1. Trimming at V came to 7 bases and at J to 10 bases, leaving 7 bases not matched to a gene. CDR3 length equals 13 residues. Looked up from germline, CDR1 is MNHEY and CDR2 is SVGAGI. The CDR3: CASTVAGGSPLHF. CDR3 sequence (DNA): TGTGCCAGCACAGTGGCAGGGGGATCACCCCTCCACTTT.

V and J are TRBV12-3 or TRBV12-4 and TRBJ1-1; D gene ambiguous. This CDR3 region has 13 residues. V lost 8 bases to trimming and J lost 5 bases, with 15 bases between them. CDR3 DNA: TGTGCCAGCCTGCCTAGGGCGGGGACTGAAGCTTTCTTT. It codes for CASLPRAGTEAFF.

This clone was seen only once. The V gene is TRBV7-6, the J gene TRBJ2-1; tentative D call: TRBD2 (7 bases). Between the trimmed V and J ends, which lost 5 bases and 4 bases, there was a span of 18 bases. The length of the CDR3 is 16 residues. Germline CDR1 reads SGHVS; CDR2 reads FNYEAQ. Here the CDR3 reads CASSPVRGGEYNEQFF. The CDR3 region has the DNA TGTGCCAGCAGCCCCGTAAGGGGGGGGGAATACAATGAGCAGTTCTTC.

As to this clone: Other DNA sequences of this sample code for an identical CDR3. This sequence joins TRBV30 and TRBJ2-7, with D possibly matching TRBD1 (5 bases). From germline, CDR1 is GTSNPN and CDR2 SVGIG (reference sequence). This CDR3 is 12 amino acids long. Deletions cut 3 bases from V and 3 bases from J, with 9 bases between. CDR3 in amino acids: CAWSVQGYEQYF. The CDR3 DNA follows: TGTGCCTGGAGCGTTCAGGGCTACGAGCAGTACTTC.

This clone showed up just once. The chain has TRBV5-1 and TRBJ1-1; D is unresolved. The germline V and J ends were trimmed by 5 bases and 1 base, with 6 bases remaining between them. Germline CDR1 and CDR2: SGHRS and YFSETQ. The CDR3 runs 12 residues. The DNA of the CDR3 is TGCGCCAGCAGGGGGTGGAACACTGAAGCTTTCTTT. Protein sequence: CASRGWNTEAFF.

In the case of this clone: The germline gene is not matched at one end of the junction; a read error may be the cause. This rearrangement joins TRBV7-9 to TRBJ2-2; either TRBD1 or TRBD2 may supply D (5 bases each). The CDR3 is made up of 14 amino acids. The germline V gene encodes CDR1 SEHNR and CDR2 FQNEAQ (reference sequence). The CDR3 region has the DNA TGTGCCAGCGGTTTTGCCGGGACCACCGAGGAGCTGTTTTTT. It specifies CASGFAGTTEELFF.

Here the CDR3 reads CASSLTGPDTIYF. The CDR3 coding sequence is TGTGCCAGCAGTTTGACAGGGCCGGACACCATATATTTT. J is TRBJ1-3 and V is TRBV28; TRBD1 matches 7 bases. V was clipped by 3 bases and J by 8 bases; unmatched bases: 4. The length of the CDR3 is 13 residues. Germline CDR1 reads MDHEN; CDR2 reads SYDVKM.

This CDR3 reads CASSSIDRNTEAFF. Written as DNA, the CDR3 is TGCGCCAGCAGTTCTATAGACAGAAACACTGAAGCTTTCTTT. This chain joins TRBV5-1 and TRBJ1-1; TRBD1 might be the D (5 bases). From germline, CDR1 is SGHRS and CDR2 YFSETQ. The CDR3 loop spans 14 amino acids. V gave up 5 bases and J gave up 2 bases, with 13 bases separating them.

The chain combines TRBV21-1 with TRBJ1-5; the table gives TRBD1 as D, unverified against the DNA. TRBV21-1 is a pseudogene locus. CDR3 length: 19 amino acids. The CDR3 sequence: CASSKANRETGYENQPQHF. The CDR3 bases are TGTGCCAGCAGCAAAGCGAACCGCGAGACAGGGTACGAGAATCAGCCCCAGCATTTT.

This chain's CDR3 is CASSDRDRAYGYTF. DNA for the CDR3: TGTGCCAGCAGCGACCGGGACAGGGCGTATGGCTACACCTTC. The chain joins TRBV7-6 to TRBJ1-2, with 9 bases fitting TRBD1. CDR1 and CDR2 (germline): SGHVS, FNYEAQ. The trim removed 5 bases at V and 5 bases at J, leaving 6 bases unmatched. There are 14 residues in the CDR3.

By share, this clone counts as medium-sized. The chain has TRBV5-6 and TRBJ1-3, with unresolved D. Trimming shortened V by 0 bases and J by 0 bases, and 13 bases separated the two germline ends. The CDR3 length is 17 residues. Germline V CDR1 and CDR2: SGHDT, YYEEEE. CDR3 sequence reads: CASSLDLGRYSGNTIYF. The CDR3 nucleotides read TGTGCCAGCAGCTTGGATTTGGGCAGGTACTCTGGAAACACCATATATTTT.

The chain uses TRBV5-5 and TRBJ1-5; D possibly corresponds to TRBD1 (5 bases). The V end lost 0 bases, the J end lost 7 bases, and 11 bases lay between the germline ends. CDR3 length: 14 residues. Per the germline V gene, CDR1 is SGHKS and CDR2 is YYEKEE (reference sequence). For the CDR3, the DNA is TGTGCCAGCAGCTTGGCGGGGACGTTACAGCCCCAGCATTTT. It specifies CASSLAGTLQPQHF.

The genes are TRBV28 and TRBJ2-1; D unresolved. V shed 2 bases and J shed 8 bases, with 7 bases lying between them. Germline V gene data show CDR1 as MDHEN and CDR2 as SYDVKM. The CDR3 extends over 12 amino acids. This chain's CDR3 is CASSLQSDEQFF. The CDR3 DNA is TGTGCCAGCAGTTTACAGTCGGATGAGCAGTTCTTC.

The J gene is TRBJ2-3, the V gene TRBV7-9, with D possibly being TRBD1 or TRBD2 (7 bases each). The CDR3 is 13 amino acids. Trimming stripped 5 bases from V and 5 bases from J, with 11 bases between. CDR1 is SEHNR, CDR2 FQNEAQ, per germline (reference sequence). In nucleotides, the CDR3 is TGTGCCAGCAGCCAGGGGGGGCTAGATACGCAGTATTTT. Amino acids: CASSQGGLDTQYF.